The next 10 T cell receptor beta chains were all read from a single sample in a study of blood T cell repertoires in COVID-19. Assay used: immunoSEQ multiplex PCR; TCRdb lists only in-frame clones, some missing. Altogether about 280,000 clones are present, around nine tenths being singletons, with the ten largest covering around 5.8%. The sequenced sample was PBMCs or T cells enriched from blood (not recorded which). These receptors came from a woman aged 40 to 50 who had recovered from COVID-19.

V is TRBV10-3 and J is TRBJ2-7; 7 nucleotides align to TRBD2. This CDR3 region has 15 residues. The V segment lost 3 bases and the J segment 1 base; nucleotides outside the gene matches: 6. The germline CDR1 and CDR2 sequences are ENHRY and SYGVKD. The CDR3 DNA reads TGTGCCATCAGTGAAGGGCTAGCGGAATCCTACGAGCAGTACTTC. Protein sequence: CAISEGLAESYEQYF.

This clone was observed a single time. This rearrangement joins TRBV5-8 to TRBJ2-3, with 8 positions matching TRBD2. Trimming cost V 4 bases and J 2 bases; bases outside gene matches: 12. Germline V gene sequence: CDR1 SGHTS, CDR2 YDEGEE. The CDR3 is 17 residues long. This CDR3 reads CASSHTPEAGVTDTQYF. CDR3 bases: TGTGCCAGCAGCCATACCCCTGAAGCGGGAGTCACAGATACGCAGTATTTT. The full variable domain, rest sourced from reference TRBV5-8 and TRBJ2-3, is EAGVTQSPTHLIKTRGQQATLRCSPISGHTSVYWYQQALGLGLQFLLWYDEGEERNRGNFPPRFSGRQFPNYSSELNVNALELEDSALYLCASSHTPEAGVTDTQYFGPGTRLTVL.

The gene calls are TRBV28 and TRBJ1-1, with a tentative D call TRBD1 (5 bases). This CDR3 has 13 residues. Trimming pared 5 bases from V and 7 bases from J, leaving 14 bases between. Germline V gene sequence: CDR1 MDHEN, CDR2 SYDVKM. DNA of the CDR3: TGTGCCAGCAGTGGGGCAGGGTCCGGTGAAGCTTTCTTT. It codes for CASSGAGSGEAFF.

The J gene is TRBJ2-5, the V gene TRBV5-4; 12 bases align to TRBD2. Germline lookup yields CDR1 SGHNT and CDR2 YYREEE (reference sequence). Unmatched junction bases numbered 6, after V lost 4 bases and J lost 5 bases. The CDR3 sequence is 15 residues long. This CDR3 is CASSSSTSGSETQYF. DNA of the CDR3: TGTGCCAGCAGCAGCTCGACTAGCGGGAGCGAGACCCAGTACTTC.

This clone has a single count. V is TRBV27 and J is TRBJ2-5; the D gene is possibly TRBD1 (5 bases). The V end was cut by 5 bases, the J end by 5 bases, with 12 bases between. The CDR3 sequence is 13 residues long. CDR1 MNHEY and CDR2 SMNVEV come from the germline V gene (reference sequence). CDR3 amino acids: CASSPGARETQYF. For the CDR3, the DNA is TGTGCCAGCAGTCCTGGGGCGAGGGAGACCCAGTACTTC.

The gene calls are TRBV6-1 and TRBJ1-4; 8 nucleotides line up with TRBD1. This CDR3 region has 15 residues. Germline V gives CDR1 MNHNS, CDR2 SASEGT. With V trimmed by 3 bases and J by 7 bases, 7 bases remained unmatched. This CDR3 is CASSDPGQVLEKLFF. In DNA form, the CDR3 reads TGTGCCAGCAGTGATCCGGGACAGGTTCTTGAAAAACTGTTTTTT.

The rearrangement uses TRBV18 and TRBJ2-7; a weak D match, TRBD1 (6 bases). V was shortened by 1 base and J by 3 bases, with 19 bases between the two germline ends. This CDR3 region has 17 residues. Germline V lookup: CDR1 KGHSH, CDR2 LQKENI. The chain's CDR3 is CASSPRHGQGGVYEQYF. In DNA, the CDR3 is TGTGCCAGCTCACCACGGCATGGACAAGGGGGTGTCTACGAGCAGTACTTC.

This clone appeared a few times. The chain is built from TRBV4-3 and TRBJ1-6, with TRBD1 matching 7 bases. Germline CDR1 reads LGHNA; CDR2 reads YSLEER. The CDR3 extends over 16 amino acids. Trimming took 0 bases from V and 7 from J; bases not matched to a gene: 6. The CDR3 reads CASSQDLGQPNSPLHF. As DNA, the CDR3 is TGCGCCAGCAGCCAAGATCTGGGACAGCCGAATTCACCCCTCCACTTT.

The V and J genes are TRBV6-2 or TRBV6-3 and TRBJ2-7; weak D call: TRBD2 (6 bases). V was cut by 0 bases and J by 0 bases, with 6 bases left in between. Germline V lookup: CDR1 MNHEY, CDR2 SVGEGT. This CDR3 has 14 residues. CDR3 sequence reads: CASSYSTSSYEQYF. Written as DNA, the CDR3 is TGTGCCAGCAGTTACTCGACTAGCTCCTACGAGCAGTACTTC.

The chain links TRBV28 to TRBJ1-4; D gene unclear. V gave up 1 base and J gave up 7 bases, with 4 bases separating them. Germline loops: CDR1 MDHEN, CDR2 SYDVKM. This CDR3 region has 12 residues. The CDR3 nucleotides read TGTGCCAGCAGTTTATATAGTGAAAAACTGTTTTTT. Protein: CASSLYSEKLFF.